Following are 20 T cell receptor beta chains from one sample sequenced in a study of blood T cell repertoires in COVID-19. TCRdb's copy holds only in-frame clones and misses some; the assay was immunoSEQ multiplex PCR. The table has some 270,000 clones, 85% seen once. The material sequenced was PBMCs or T cells enriched from blood (not recorded which). The receptors shown here come from a woman in her forties or fifties with acute COVID-19.

This clone appeared a single time. This chain joins TRBV10-2 and TRBJ1-2, with TRBD1 identical over 10 bases. CDR1 is WSHSY and CDR2 is SAAADI in the germline V gene. V lost 2 bases and J lost 4; bases outside the gene matches: 4. The CDR3 runs 15 residues. The CDR3 region has the DNA TGCGCCAGCAGTGAGGTGGGACAGGGGAGCTATGGCTACACCTTC. This gives the protein CASSEVGQGSYGYTF.

This rearrangement joins TRBV6-5 to TRBJ2-2; D gene ambiguous. The CDR3 has 15 amino acids. Trimming took 10 bases from V and 2 from J, leaving 17 bases between them. Germline lookup yields CDR1 MNHEY and CDR2 SVGAGI. The CDR3 region has the DNA TGTGCCATCGTCCCCCCCGGGTTAAACACCGGGGAGCTGTTTTTT. Its translation: CAIVPPGLNTGELFF.

This rearrangement joins TRBV4-3 to TRBJ2-5; no reliable D call. CDR3 length equals 13 residues. The germline V and J ends were trimmed by 5 bases and 5 bases, with 12 bases remaining between them. Germline V gene lookup returns CDR1 LGHNA and CDR2 YSLEER. CDR3 sequence (DNA): TGCGCCAGCAGCGCCTTTAGTAGTGAGACCCAGTACTTC. Translated, it gives CASSAFSSETQYF.

This clone occurred a few times. V gene TRBV15 combines with J gene TRBJ2-5, with 10 bases that match TRBD2. The germline gives CDR1 LNHNV, CDR2 YYDKDF (reference sequence). This CDR3 is built from 16 residues. Germline trimming cut 1 base from V and 4 bases from J; bases unmatched to any gene: 6. The CDR3 here is CATSRGQRGGRETQYF. The DNA of the CDR3 is TGTGCCACCAGCAGAGGTCAGCGGGGGGGCCGAGAGACCCAGTACTTC.

The chain has TRBV5-1 and TRBJ2-7; the match to TRBD2 covers 8 bases. V gave up 5 bases and J gave up 7 bases; unmatched junction bases: 8. Per the germline V gene, CDR1 is SGHRS and CDR2 is YFSETQ. The CDR3 loop spans 13 amino acids. The CDR3 DNA reads as TGCGCCAGCAGGGAGGGGACTAGAGAGGAGCAGTACTTC. Amino acids: CASREGTREEQYF.

V usage is TRBV12-5 and J usage is TRBJ2-3; maybe TRBD2 (6 bases). This CDR3 contains 15 residues. Per the germline V gene, CDR1 is LGHNT and CDR2 is FRNRAP. V was trimmed by 3 bases and J by 0 bases, leaving 10 bases between them. CDR3: CASGFLATSTDTQYF. CDR3 sequence (DNA): TGTGCTAGTGGTTTTCTAGCGACTAGCACAGATACGCAGTATTTT. The full variable domain, with the rest looked up from reference TRBV12-5 and TRBJ2-3, is DARVTQTPRHKVTEMGQEVTMRCQPILGHNTVFWYRQTMMQGLELLAYFRNRAPLDDSGMPKDRFSAEMPDATLATLKIQPSEPRDSAVYFCASGFLATSTDTQYFGPGTRLTVL.

The chain is built from TRBV7-2 and TRBJ2-1, with D possibly being TRBD1 (6 bases). The CDR3 has 16 amino acids. Germline V gene data show CDR1 as SGHTA and CDR2 as FQGNSA. The ends were cut back, 8 bases at V and 0 bases at J, with 17 bases in the middle. CDR3 sequence reads: CASLLRGSYSYNEQFF. The CDR3 bases are TGTGCCAGCCTCCTAAGGGGGTCCTACTCCTACAATGAGCAGTTCTTC.

The genes are TRBV7-3 and TRBJ1-1; TRBD1 matches 9 bases. This CDR3 contains 20 residues. The V and J ends lost 3 bases and 6 bases, in that order; junction bases with no gene match: 23. CDR1 and CDR2 (germline): SGHTA, FQGTGA. For the CDR3, the DNA is TGTGCCAGCAGCTTTAACCCTCCCCTTCTTGGACAGGGGTACATCGCTGAAGCTTTCTTT. Translated: CASSFNPPLLGQGYIAEAFF.

The chain carries TRBV5-1 and TRBJ2-2; possibly TRBD2 for D (6 bases). The CDR3 consists of 15 residues. Trimming pared 4 bases from V and 7 bases from J, leaving 17 bases between. Germline CDR1 reads SGHRS; CDR2 reads YFSETQ. The CDR3 reads CASSPQVGRDGELFF. The CDR3 DNA sequence: TGCGCCAGCAGCCCTCAGGTAGGGCGGGACGGGGAGCTGTTTTTT.

The rearrangement links TRBV7-9 to TRBJ1-2; tentative D call: TRBD1 (5 bases). CDR1 and CDR2 from the germline V gene are SEHNR and FQNEAQ (reference sequence). The V gene lost 2 bases and the J gene lost 4 bases, with 11 bases spanning the gap. CDR3 size: 14 residues. DNA of the CDR3: TGTGCCAGCAGCTTAAGGACACCTTTCTATGGCTACACCTTC. The encoded protein is CASSLRTPFYGYTF.

The rearrangement uses TRBV30 and TRBJ1-6, with 7 bases identical to TRBD1. CDR1 is GTSNPN, CDR2 SVGIG, per germline (reference sequence). This CDR3 region has 16 residues. V was clipped by 0 bases and J by 6 bases; unmatched bases: 8. CDR3 coding DNA: TGTGCCTGGAGTGTAGTAGGAGGGGGCTCTAATTCACCCCTCCACTTT. Encoded protein: CAWSVVGGGSNSPLHF.

This chain connects TRBV5-4 to TRBJ2-2, with TRBD2 matching 9 bases. CDR1 and CDR2 from the germline V gene are SGHNT and YYREEE (reference sequence). V shed 4 bases and J 5 bases; nucleotides not matched to a gene: 3. The CDR3 runs 14 residues. The CDR3 DNA is TGTGCCAGCAGCCCGGCGGGGGGGACCGGGGAGCTGTTTTTT. Its translation: CASSPAGGTGELFF.

V is TRBV6-5 and J is TRBJ1-4; possibly TRBD1 for D (6 bases). CDR1 is MNHEY, CDR2 SVGAGI, per germline. CDR3 length equals 13 residues. Trimming pared 7 bases from V and 2 bases from J, leaving 8 bases between. CDR3 nucleotides: TGTGCCAGCAATACAGGGACTAATGAAAAACTGTTTTTT. Translated, it gives CASNTGTNEKLFF.

In regard to this clone: Other nucleotide sequences from this sample produce the same CDR3. This chain joins TRBV12-3 or TRBV12-4 and TRBJ1-5; possibly TRBD1 for D (5 bases). V gave up 6 bases and J gave up 3 bases, with 9 bases separating them. The CDR3 is 13 residues long. CDR3 region: CASSLTDNQPQHF. The CDR3 coding sequence is TGTGCCAGCAGCCTGACAGACAATCAGCCCCAGCATTTT.

The chain is built from TRBV5-1 and TRBJ1-2; the D is unclear. The CDR3 sequence is 14 residues long. Germline V gene data show CDR1 as SGHRS and CDR2 as YFSETQ. The ends were cut back, 4 bases at V and 0 bases at J, with 10 bases in the middle. Here the CDR3 DNA reads TGCGCCAGCAGCGTCTCGGGGACTAACTATGGCTACACCTTC. Protein: CASSVSGTNYGYTF.

V and J are TRBV5-1 and TRBJ1-1; 11 bases are shared with TRBD1. CDR3 length equals 15 residues. The germline CDR1 and CDR2 sequences are SGHRS and YFSETQ. V dropped 0 bases and J dropped 4; count of bases not matched to a gene: 2. The CDR3 reads CASSLAGTGGTEAFF. CDR3 in DNA: TGCGCCAGCAGCTTGGCTGGGACAGGGGGCACTGAAGCTTTCTTT. Using reference TRBV5-1 and TRBJ1-1 for the parts outside the CDR3, the full variable domain is KAGVTQTPRYLIKTRGQQVTLSCSPISGHRSVSWYQQTPGQGLQFLFEYFSETQRNKGNFPGRFSGRQFSNSRSEMNVSTLELGDSALYLCASSLAGTGGTEAFFGQGTRLTVV.

This clone has only a few counts. This rearrangement joins TRBV14 to TRBJ2-1, with D perhaps matching TRBD2 (6 bases). The CDR3 runs 15 residues. Germline V CDR1 and CDR2: SGHDN, FVKESK. Deletions cut 2 bases from V and 8 bases from J, with 16 bases between. CDR3 in amino acids: CASSQWRGSPDEQFF. CDR3 nucleotides: TGTGCCAGCAGCCAATGGCGGGGCTCCCCTGATGAGCAGTTCTTC. Combining the CDR3 with reference TRBV14 and TRBJ2-1 gives the whole variable domain EAGVTQFPSHSVIEKGQTVTLRCDPISGHDNLYWYRRVMGKEIKFLLHFVKESKQDESGMPNNRFLAERTGGTYSTLKVQPAELEDSGVYFCASSQWRGSPDEQFFGPGTRLTVL.

In DNA form, the CDR3 reads TGTGCCAGCAGTGAGGGGGCAATCTTTCTACTAGCCAAAAACATTCAGTACTTC. The encoded protein is CASSEGAIFLLAKNIQYF. V gene TRBV6-1 combines with J gene TRBJ2-4; D might be TRBD1 (6 bases). The CDR3 contains 18 residues. Between the trimmed V and J ends, which lost 3 bases and 0 bases, there was a span of 18 bases. Looked up from germline, CDR1 is MNHNS and CDR2 is SASEGT.

The J gene is TRBJ1-5, the V gene TRBV27, with D unclear. The CDR3 is 15 residues long. V was pared by 10 bases and J by 0 bases, with 16 bases between. The germline CDR1 and CDR2 sequences are MNHEY and SMNVEV (reference sequence). CDR3 sequence (DNA): TGTGCCACTGCCAAATTGGCAAATAGCAATCAGCCCCAGCATTTT. Amino acids: CATAKLANSNQPQHF.

The rearrangement links TRBV6-5 to TRBJ2-5; tentatively, D is TRBD1 (5 bases). V was cut by 2 bases and J by 5 bases, with 9 bases left in between. CDR1 and CDR2 (germline): MNHEY, SVGAGI. The CDR3 is 13 residues long. CDR3: CASSYPGWETQYF. For the CDR3, the DNA is TGTGCCAGCAGTTACCCAGGGTGGGAGACCCAGTACTTC.